Included here is one TCR beta chain sequence, with context. The data derive from a study of shared clonotypes between healthy human individuals. Study as a whole: CD4 naive and memory got three plates each, CD8 naive two, CD8 memory one.

Terminally differentiated effector memory CD45RA+ cells were left out of the naive CD8 fraction, which was CD45RO-negative and positively selected for CCR7. The protocol was immunoSEQ multiplex PCR, while the TCRdb copy is restricted to in-frame clones and leaves out a portion. The sample has about 2.2 million clones, 80% to 95% seen once; the top ten hold less than 2%. V was shortened by 3 bases and J by 2 bases, with 11 bases between the two germline ends. This CDR3 has 14 residues. CDR1 is MDHEN, CDR2 SYDVKM, per germline. The sequence was collected from a man aged 18 to 30 in good health. Some clones in this sample may be carry-over from other donors' samples. The sample comprised naive CD8+ T cells from PBMCs. The chain employs TRBV28 and TRBJ2-7; no firm D call. This chain's CDR3 is CASSFAGPTYEQYF. The CDR3, as DNA: TGTGCCAGCAGTTTCGCAGGTCCGACCTACGAGCAGTACTTC.